This T cell receptor (beta chain) was identified in a study of blood T cells in healthy people across ages. This CDR3 region has 13 residues. Germline CDR1 reads SQVTM; CDR2 reads ANQGSEA. The ends were cut back, 6 bases at V and 0 bases at J, with 11 bases in the middle. The second PCR ran about 6 to 11 cycles with a sample-barcoded 5' primer and J-beta primers. TCRdb passed the 5' RACE reads through MiXCR, listing each CDR3 protein once. The sample consists of roughly 1,300,000 distinct CDR3 sequences, around 55% of them appearing once. The clonotype was recovered from a man in his late teens or twenties in good health. The chain uses TRBV29-1 and TRBJ1-1; D not resolved. Material: blood. CDR3 residues: CSVERIMNTEAFF. In nucleotides, the CDR3 is TGCAGCGTAGAACGGATCATGAACACTGAAGCTTTCTTT.